These 21 T cell receptor beta chains originate from one sample sequenced in a study of blood T cell repertoires in COVID-19. The protocol was immunoSEQ multiplex PCR, while the TCRdb copy is restricted to in-frame clones and leaves out a portion. Of about 100,000 clones in the sample, 88% were seen once. Sequencing input: peripheral blood. These TCRs come from a human donor in a cohort sampled during active COVID-19.

Only one count was recorded for this clone. The V call is TRBV6-5, the J call TRBJ2-1; a possible D gene is TRBD1 (6 bases). Trimming cost V 6 bases and J 2 bases, with 14 bases left between them. The CDR3 runs 15 residues. Germline assignment: CDR1 MNHEY and CDR2 SVGAGI. The CDR3 spells CASRKRTDPYNEQFF. Here the CDR3 DNA reads TGTGCCAGCAGGAAAAGGACAGATCCCTACAATGAGCAGTTCTTC.

CDR3: CASSRMAGVYNEQFF. Here the CDR3 DNA reads TGTGCCAGCAGCCGTATGGCAGGGGTTTACAATGAGCAGTTCTTC. The gene calls are TRBV7-7 and TRBJ2-1, with TRBD1 as a possible D gene (6 bases). This CDR3 has 15 amino acids. Germline CDR1 is SSHAT and CDR2 is FNYEAQ (reference sequence). The V end was cut by 5 bases, the J end by 4 bases, with 15 bases between.

The chain combines TRBV9 with TRBJ2-7, with 10 bases identical to TRBD2. Trimming cost V 5 bases and J 2 bases; bases outside gene matches: 16. This CDR3 is 18 amino acids long. Germline V gene lookup returns CDR1 SGDLS and CDR2 YYNGEE. The CDR3 DNA is TGTGCCAGCAGTCAGGGCGGGGGCAGCGGGAGGGCCCCCTACGAGCAGTACTTC. This sequence encodes CASSQGGGSGRAPYEQYF.

The genes are TRBV9 and TRBJ2-1; TRBD1 agrees at 9 bases. Germline CDR1 is SGDLS and CDR2 is YYNGEE. This CDR3 spans 17 amino acids. Trimming cost V 4 bases and J 0 bases; bases outside gene matches: 8. In nucleotides, the CDR3 is TGTGCCAGCAGCCCGCGACAGGGGGTAGACTCCTACAATGAGCAGTTCTTC. It specifies CASSPRQGVDSYNEQFF.

The rearrangement joins TRBV9 to TRBJ2-2, with 14 bases identical to TRBD2. The CDR3 length is 16 residues. The V gene's germline CDR1 is SGDLS and CDR2 YYNGEE. The J segment lost 7 bases and the V segment lost 3 bases, leaving 5 bases of the junction unmatched. In DNA form, the CDR3 reads TGTGCCAGCAGCGAGGGACTAGCGGGAGCGGTCGGGGAGCTGTTTTTT. Translation gives CASSEGLAGAVGELFF.

This chain uses TRBV5-1 with TRBJ1-2, with 9 bases lining up with TRBD1. The CDR3 is 16 amino acids. Germline lookup yields CDR1 SGHRS and CDR2 YFSETQ. V dropped 0 bases and J dropped 3; count of bases not matched to a gene: 6. CDR3 region: CASSLGPGQGDYGYTF. Here the CDR3 DNA reads TGCGCCAGCAGCTTGGGGCCGGGACAGGGTGACTATGGCTACACCTTC.

The chain recombines TRBV7-3 with TRBJ2-3; D gene unclear. The CDR3 has 14 amino acids. From germline, CDR1 is SGHTA and CDR2 FQGTGA. With 5 bases removed from V and 3 bases from J, the gap between germline ends came to 12 bases. CDR3 region: CASSITATTDTQYF. The CDR3 DNA sequence: TGTGCCAGCAGCATCACAGCCACGACAGATACGCAGTATTTT.

V usage is TRBV4-2 and J usage is TRBJ2-3, with 9 bases lining up with TRBD2. The CDR3 has 16 residues. V shed 4 bases and J 6 bases; nucleotides not matched to a gene: 11. Per germline, CDR1 LGHNA and CDR2 YNFKEQ. CDR3 region: CASSLGPSGDRDTQYF. The CDR3 region has the DNA TGTGCCAGCAGCCTAGGTCCTAGCGGGGATAGGGATACGCAGTATTTT.

This chain uses TRBV7-2 with TRBJ1-2, with 8 bases matching TRBD1. CDR3 size: 14 residues. Per germline, CDR1 SGHTA and CDR2 FQGNSA. V trimming: 2 bases; J trimming: 9 bases; junction bases outside the gene matches: 8. The CDR3 region has the DNA TGTGCCAGCAGCTTAATCGGACAGGGTAGGAGCTACACCTTC. Residues: CASSLIGQGRSYTF. The complete variable domain, with remaining parts taken from reference TRBV7-2 and TRBJ1-2, reads GAGVSQSPSNKVTEKGKDVELRCDPISGHTALYWYRQSLGQGLEFLIYFQGNSAPDKSGLPSDRFSAERTGGSVSTLTIQRTQQEDSAVYLCASSLIGQGRSYTFGSGTRLTVV.

The chain has TRBV3-1 (or the pseudogene TRBV3-2) and TRBJ1-1; D is uncertain. Between the trimmed V and J ends, which lost 5 bases and 5 bases, there was a span of 12 bases. The CDR3 sequence is 13 residues long. CDR1 and CDR2 from the germline V gene are LGHDT and YNNKEL (reference sequence). In DNA form, the CDR3 reads TGTGCCAGCAGCTCACCACCGGGGACTGAAGCTTTCTTT. Encoded protein: CASSSPPGTEAFF.

DNA for the CDR3: TGCGCCAGCAGCTTGGACCAGGGTGCTGTCTACGAGCAGTACTTC. This codes for CASSLDQGAVYEQYF. V usage is TRBV5-1 and J usage is TRBJ2-7, with D possibly being TRBD1 (5 bases). The germline gives CDR1 SGHRS, CDR2 YFSETQ. V was pared by 0 bases and J by 3 bases, with 13 bases between. The CDR3 contains 15 residues.

The chain combines TRBV9 with TRBJ2-2; 9 nucleotides match TRBD1. The ends lost 3 bases at V and 0 bases at J; junction bases unmatched: 6. The CDR3 loop spans 17 amino acids. CDR1 SGDLS and CDR2 YYNGEE come from the germline V gene. The CDR3 bases are TGTGCCAGCAGCGGCGGGACAGGGCTATCGAACACCGGGGAGCTGTTTTTT. This sequence encodes CASSGGTGLSNTGELFF.

This chain joins TRBV27 and TRBJ2-1, with TRBD2 matching over 13 bases. Unmatched junction bases numbered 10, after V lost 5 bases and J lost 3 bases. Germline CDR1 is MNHEY and CDR2 is SMNVEV (reference sequence). The CDR3 has 18 amino acids. The CDR3 loop is CASSPTSGRALRYNEQFF. The CDR3 DNA sequence: TGTGCCAGCAGTCCCACTAGCGGGAGGGCGCTTCGCTACAATGAGCAGTTCTTC.

The table lists this clone with a few counts. V is TRBV28 and J is TRBJ1-2, with a possible D match to TRBD1 (5 bases). V was cut by 2 bases and J by 4 bases, with 8 bases left in between. CDR3 length: 13 residues. Germline CDR1 is MDHEN and CDR2 is SYDVKM. This CDR3 reads CASSLATAYGYTF. As DNA, the CDR3 is TGTGCCAGCAGTTTAGCGACAGCCTATGGCTACACCTTC.

V is TRBV5-6 and J is TRBJ2-7; 9 bases are a match to TRBD2. The germline V gene has CDR1 SGHDT and CDR2 YYEEEE. The V and J ends lost 3 bases and 0 bases, in that order; junction bases with no gene match: 1. CDR3 length equals 14 residues. DNA for the CDR3: TGTGCCAGCAGCTCTAGCGGGACCTCCTACGAGCAGTACTTC. Protein product: CASSSSGTSYEQYF. The full variable domain, with the rest looked up from reference TRBV5-6 and TRBJ2-7, is DAGVTQSPTHLIKTRGQQVTLRCSPKSGHDTVSWYQQALGQGPQFIFQYYEEEERQRGNFPDRFSGHQFPNYSSELNVNALLLGDSALYLCASSSSGTSYEQYFGPGTRLTVT.

CDR3 nucleotides: TGTGCCAGCAGTTCGACAGGGTGGGGGATCTCCTATGGCTACACCTTC. It encodes CASSSTGWGISYGYTF. The chain combines TRBV28 with TRBJ1-2, with 7 nucleotides matching TRBD1. V lost 4 bases, J lost 4 bases, and 12 bases stayed unmatched. The CDR3 length is 16 residues. Germline assignment: CDR1 MDHEN and CDR2 SYDVKM.

The chain is built from TRBV5-1 and TRBJ2-2; D might be TRBD1 (6 bases). Germline CDR1 and CDR2: SGHRS and YFSETQ. Deletions cut 7 bases from V and 5 bases from J, with 15 bases between. The CDR3 spans 14 residues. The CDR3 loop reads CASGWTVGTGELFF. CDR3 coding DNA: TGCGCCAGCGGCTGGACAGTTGGTACCGGGGAGCTGTTTTTT. The entire variable domain, with the rest obtained from reference TRBV5-1 and TRBJ2-2, is as follows: KAGVTQTPRYLIKTRGQQVTLSCSPISGHRSVSWYQQTPGQGLQFLFEYFSETQRNKGNFPGRFSGRQFSNSRSEMNVSTLELGDSALYLCASGWTVGTGELFFGEGSRLTVL.

V and J are TRBV9 and TRBJ2-1; TRBD2 might be the D (6 bases). Germline CDR1 SGDLS, CDR2 YYNGEE. The ends were cut back, 2 bases at V and 9 bases at J, with 15 bases in the middle. The CDR3 has 14 residues. CDR3 nucleotide sequence: TGTGCCAGCAGCGTGTTGTCGGGAGAGTCTGAGCAGTTCTTC. It translates to CASSVLSGESEQFF.

The CDR3 sequence is CASSLGGTRRNIQYF. The CDR3 bases are TGTGCCAGCAGCTTAGGCGGGACTAGACGGAACATTCAGTACTTC. The chain has TRBV7-2 and TRBJ2-4; 8 bases fit TRBD2. Looked up from germline, CDR1 is SGHTA and CDR2 is FQGNSA. After removal of 1 base from V and 7 bases from J, the junction contained 6 bases not matched to a gene. This CDR3 comprises 15 residues.

The chain has TRBV5-1 and TRBJ2-3; 15 bases are shared with TRBD2. The CDR3 consists of 18 residues. Germline V gene data show CDR1 as SGHRS and CDR2 as YFSETQ. The J segment lost 0 bases and the V segment lost 6 bases, leaving 8 bases of the junction unmatched. The CDR3 region is CASNPGLAGGYSTDTQYF. CDR3 nucleotides: TGCGCCAGCAACCCGGGACTAGCGGGAGGCTATAGCACAGATACGCAGTATTTT.

The V call is TRBV30, the J call TRBJ2-7; possible D gene TRBD2, 6 bases. The CDR3 loop spans 14 amino acids. V lost 3 bases and J 3 bases, leaving 15 bases between the germline ends. Germline-derived CDR1 and CDR2 are GTSNPN and SVGIG (reference sequence). In DNA form, the CDR3 reads TGTGCCTGGAGGCTGGACTATCGGGTCTACGAGCAGTACTTC. This translates into CAWRLDYRVYEQYF.